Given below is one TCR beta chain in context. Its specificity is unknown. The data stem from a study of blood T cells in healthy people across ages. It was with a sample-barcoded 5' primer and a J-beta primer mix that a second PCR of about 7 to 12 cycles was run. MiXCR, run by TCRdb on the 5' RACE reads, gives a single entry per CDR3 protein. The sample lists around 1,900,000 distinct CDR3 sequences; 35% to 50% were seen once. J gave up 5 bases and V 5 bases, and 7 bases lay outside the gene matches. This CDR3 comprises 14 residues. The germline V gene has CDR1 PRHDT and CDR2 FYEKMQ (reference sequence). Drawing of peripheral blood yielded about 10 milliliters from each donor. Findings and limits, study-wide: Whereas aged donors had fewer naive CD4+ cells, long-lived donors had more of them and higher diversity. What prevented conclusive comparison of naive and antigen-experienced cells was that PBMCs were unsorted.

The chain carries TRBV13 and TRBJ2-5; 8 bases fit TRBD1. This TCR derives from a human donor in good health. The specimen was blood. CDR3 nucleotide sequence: TGTGCCAGCAGCGGCAGGGGGCGCGGGGAGACCCAGTACTTC. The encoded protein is CASSGRGRGETQYF. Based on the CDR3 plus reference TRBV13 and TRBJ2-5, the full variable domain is AAGVIQSPRHLIKEKRETATLKCYPIPRHDTVYWYQQGPGQDPQFLISFYEKMQSDKGSIPDRFSAQQFSDYHSELNMSSLELGDSALYFCASSGRGRGETQYFGPGTRLLVL.